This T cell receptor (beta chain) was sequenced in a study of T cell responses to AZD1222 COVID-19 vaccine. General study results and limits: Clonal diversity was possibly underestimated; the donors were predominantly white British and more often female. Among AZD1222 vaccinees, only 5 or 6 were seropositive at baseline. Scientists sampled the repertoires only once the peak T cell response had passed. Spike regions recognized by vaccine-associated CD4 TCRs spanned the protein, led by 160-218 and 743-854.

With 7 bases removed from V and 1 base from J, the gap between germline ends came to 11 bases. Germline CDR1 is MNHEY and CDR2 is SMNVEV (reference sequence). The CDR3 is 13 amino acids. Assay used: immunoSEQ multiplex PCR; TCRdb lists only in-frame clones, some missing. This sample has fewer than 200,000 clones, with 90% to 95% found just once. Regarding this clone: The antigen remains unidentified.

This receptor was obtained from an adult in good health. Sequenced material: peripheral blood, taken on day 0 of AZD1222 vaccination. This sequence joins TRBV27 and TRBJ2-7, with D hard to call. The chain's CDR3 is CASIGSLSYEQYF. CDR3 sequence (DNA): TGTGCCAGCATCGGTAGCCTTTCCTACGAGCAGTACTTC.